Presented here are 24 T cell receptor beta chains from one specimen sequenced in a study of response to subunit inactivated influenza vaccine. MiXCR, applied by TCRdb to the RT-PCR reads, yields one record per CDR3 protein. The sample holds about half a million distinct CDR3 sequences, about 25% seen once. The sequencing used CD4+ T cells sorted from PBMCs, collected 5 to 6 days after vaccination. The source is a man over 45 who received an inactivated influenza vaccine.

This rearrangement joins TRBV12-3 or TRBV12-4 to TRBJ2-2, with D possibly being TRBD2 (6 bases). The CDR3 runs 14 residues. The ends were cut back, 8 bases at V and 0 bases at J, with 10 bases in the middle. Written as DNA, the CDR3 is TGTGCCAGCTCCGCGGGGACGAACACCGGGGAGCTGTTTTTT. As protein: CASSAGTNTGELFF.

Written as DNA, the CDR3 is TGTGCCAGCTCGCGGGGAGACCCAGGCCATGAGCAGTTCTTC. This gives the protein CASSRGDPGHEQFF. The gene calls are TRBV18 and TRBJ2-1, with D possibly being TRBD2 (6 bases). Germline V lookup: CDR1 KGHSH, CDR2 LQKENI. The CDR3 length is 14 residues. Trimming shortened V by 6 bases and J by 8 bases, and 17 bases separated the two germline ends.

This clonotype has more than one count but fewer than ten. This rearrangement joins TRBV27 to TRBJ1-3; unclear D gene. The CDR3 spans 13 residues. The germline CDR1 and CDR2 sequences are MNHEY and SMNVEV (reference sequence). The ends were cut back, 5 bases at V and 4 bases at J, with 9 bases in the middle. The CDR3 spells CASSPNPGNTIYF. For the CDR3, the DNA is TGTGCCAGCAGTCCCAATCCCGGAAACACCATATATTTT.

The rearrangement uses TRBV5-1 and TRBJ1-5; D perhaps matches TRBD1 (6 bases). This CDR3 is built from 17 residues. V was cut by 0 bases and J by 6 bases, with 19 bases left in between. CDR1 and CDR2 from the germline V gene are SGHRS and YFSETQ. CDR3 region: CASSLGPTAVRGQPQHF. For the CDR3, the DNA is TGCGCCAGCAGCTTGGGGCCGACCGCGGTCAGGGGTCAGCCCCAGCATTTT.

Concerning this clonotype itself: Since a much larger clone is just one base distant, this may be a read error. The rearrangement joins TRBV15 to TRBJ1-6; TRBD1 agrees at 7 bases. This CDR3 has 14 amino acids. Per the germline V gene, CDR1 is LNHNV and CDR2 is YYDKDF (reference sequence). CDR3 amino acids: CATNREGANSPLHF. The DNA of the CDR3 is TGTGCCACCAACAGAGAGGGGGCTAATTCACCCCTCCACTTT.

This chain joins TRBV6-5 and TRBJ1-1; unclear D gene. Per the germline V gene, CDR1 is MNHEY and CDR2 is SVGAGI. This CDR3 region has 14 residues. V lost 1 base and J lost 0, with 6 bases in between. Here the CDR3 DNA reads TGTGCCAGCAGTTACTTGACGGTGAACACTGAAGCTTTCTTT. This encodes CASSYLTVNTEAFF.

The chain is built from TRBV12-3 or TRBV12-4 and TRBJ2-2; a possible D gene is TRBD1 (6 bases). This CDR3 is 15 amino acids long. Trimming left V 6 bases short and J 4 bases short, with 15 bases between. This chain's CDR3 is CASRPPGVGTGELFF. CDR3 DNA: TGTGCCAGCAGACCACCAGGGGTCGGCACCGGGGAGCTGTTTTTT.

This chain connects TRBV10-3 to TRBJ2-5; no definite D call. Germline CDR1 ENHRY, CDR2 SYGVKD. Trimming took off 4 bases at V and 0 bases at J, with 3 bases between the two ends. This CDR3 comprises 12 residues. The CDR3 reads CAISADQETQYF. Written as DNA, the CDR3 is TGTGCCATCAGTGCGGACCAAGAGACCCAGTACTTC.

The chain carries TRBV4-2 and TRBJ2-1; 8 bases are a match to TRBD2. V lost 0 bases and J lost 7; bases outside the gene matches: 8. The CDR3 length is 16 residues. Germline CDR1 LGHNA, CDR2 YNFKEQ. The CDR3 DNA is TGTGCCAGCAGCCAAGACGGGACTAGGCGGGGGAATGAGCAGTTCTTC. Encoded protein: CASSQDGTRRGNEQFF.

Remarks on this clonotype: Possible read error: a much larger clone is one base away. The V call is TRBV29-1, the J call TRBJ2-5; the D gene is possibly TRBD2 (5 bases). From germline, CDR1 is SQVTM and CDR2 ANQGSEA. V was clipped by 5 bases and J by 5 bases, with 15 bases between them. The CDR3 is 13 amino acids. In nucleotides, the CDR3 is TGCAGCGTTAATCGGGCGGGCCGGGAGACCCAGTACTTC. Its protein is CSVNRAGRETQYF.

This chain's CDR3 is CSASGQENEKLFF. The CDR3 DNA sequence: TGCAGTGCTAGCGGACAGGAAAATGAAAAACTGTTTTTT. The chain joins TRBV20-1 to TRBJ1-4; 7 bases map to TRBD1. Trimming cost V 3 bases and J 5 bases; bases outside gene matches: 3. CDR3 length equals 13 residues. From germline, CDR1 is DFQATT and CDR2 SNEGSKA (reference sequence).

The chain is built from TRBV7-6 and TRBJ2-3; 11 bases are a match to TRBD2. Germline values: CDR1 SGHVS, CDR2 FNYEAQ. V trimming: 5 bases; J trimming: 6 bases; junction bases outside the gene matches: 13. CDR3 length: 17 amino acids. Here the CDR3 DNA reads TGTGCCAGCAGCCCCGGGACTAGCGGTGAGGGGATCGATACGCAGTATTTT. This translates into CASSPGTSGEGIDTQYF.

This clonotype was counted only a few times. The CDR3 DNA reads as TGCGCCAGCAGCTTTCAGACAGGCGGGGTGGTCAATGAGCAGTTCTTC. Protein sequence: CASSFQTGGVVNEQFF. J is TRBJ2-1 and V is TRBV5-1; D possibly matches TRBD1 or TRBD2 (6 bases each). CDR3 length: 16 amino acids. The germline V gene encodes CDR1 SGHRS and CDR2 YFSETQ. Trimming removed 2 bases from V and 6 bases from J, with 18 bases in between.

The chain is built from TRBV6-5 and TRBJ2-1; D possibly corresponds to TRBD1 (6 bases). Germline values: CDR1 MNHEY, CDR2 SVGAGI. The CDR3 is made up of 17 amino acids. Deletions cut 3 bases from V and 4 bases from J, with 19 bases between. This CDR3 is CASSYSGAKATYNEQFF. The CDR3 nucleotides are TGTGCCAGCAGTTATTCAGGGGCAAAGGCGACGTACAATGAGCAGTTCTTC.

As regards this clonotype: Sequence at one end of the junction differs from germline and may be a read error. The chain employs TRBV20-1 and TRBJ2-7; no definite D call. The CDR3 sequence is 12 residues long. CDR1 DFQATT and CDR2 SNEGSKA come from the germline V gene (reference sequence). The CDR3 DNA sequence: TGCAGTGCTATCCCCCACAGCTACGAGAAGTACTTC. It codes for CSAIPHSYEKYF.

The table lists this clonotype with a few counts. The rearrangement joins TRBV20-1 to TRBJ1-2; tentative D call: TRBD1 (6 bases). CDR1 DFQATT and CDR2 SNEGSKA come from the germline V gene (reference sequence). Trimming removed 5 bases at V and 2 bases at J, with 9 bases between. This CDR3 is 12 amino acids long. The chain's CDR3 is CSAWTVNYGYTF. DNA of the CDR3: TGCAGTGCTTGGACAGTGAACTATGGCTACACCTTC.

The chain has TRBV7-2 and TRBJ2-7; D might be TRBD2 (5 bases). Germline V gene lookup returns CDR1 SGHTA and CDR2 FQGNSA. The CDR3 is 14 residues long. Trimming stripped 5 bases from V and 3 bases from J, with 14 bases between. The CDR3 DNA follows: TGTGCCAGCAGCCCCCCAAGCGGAGTCTACGAGCAGTACTTC. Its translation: CASSPPSGVYEQYF.

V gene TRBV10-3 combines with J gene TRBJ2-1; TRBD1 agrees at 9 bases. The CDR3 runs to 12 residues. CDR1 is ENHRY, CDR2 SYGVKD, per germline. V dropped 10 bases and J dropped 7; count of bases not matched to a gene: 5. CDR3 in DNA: TGTGCCACCGGACAGGGGCTGAATGAGCAGTTCTTC. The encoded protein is CATGQGLNEQFF.

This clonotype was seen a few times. The CDR3 DNA reads as TGTGCCAGCAGTTTATTGGAGGGAGGACAGTATTTT. This translates into CASSLLEGGQYF. This sequence joins TRBV28 and TRBJ2-3, with D possibly matching TRBD2 (6 bases). Germline CDR1 and CDR2: MDHEN and SYDVKM. The V end was cut by 1 base, the J end by 12 bases, with 11 bases between. This CDR3 has 12 residues.

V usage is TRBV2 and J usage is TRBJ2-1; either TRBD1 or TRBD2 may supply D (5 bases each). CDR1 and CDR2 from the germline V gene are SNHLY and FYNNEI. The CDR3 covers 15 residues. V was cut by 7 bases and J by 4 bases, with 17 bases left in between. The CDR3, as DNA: TGTGCCAGCAAAGGGGTGGGAGCGGCGTACAATGAGCAGTTCTTC. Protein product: CASKGVGAAYNEQFF.

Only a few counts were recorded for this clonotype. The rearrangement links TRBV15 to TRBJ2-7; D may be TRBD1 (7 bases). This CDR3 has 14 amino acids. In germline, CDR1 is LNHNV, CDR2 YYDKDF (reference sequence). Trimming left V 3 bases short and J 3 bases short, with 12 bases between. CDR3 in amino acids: CATSRAGQYYEQYF. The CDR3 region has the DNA TGTGCCACCAGCAGGGCGGGACAGTACTACGAGCAGTACTTC.

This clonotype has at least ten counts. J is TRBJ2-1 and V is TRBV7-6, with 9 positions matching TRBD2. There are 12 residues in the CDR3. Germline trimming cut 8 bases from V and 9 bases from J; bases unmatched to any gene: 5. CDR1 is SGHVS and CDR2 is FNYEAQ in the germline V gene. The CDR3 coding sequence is TGTGCCAGCTCCGGGCGGGAGGGTGAGCAGTTCTTC. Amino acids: CASSGREGEQFF. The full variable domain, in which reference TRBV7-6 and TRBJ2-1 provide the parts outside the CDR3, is GAGVSQSPRYKVTKRGQDVALRCDPISGHVSLYWYRQALGQGPEFLTYFNYEAQQDKSGLPNDRFSAERPEGSISTLTIQRTEQRDSAMYRCASSGREGEQFFGPGTRLTVL.

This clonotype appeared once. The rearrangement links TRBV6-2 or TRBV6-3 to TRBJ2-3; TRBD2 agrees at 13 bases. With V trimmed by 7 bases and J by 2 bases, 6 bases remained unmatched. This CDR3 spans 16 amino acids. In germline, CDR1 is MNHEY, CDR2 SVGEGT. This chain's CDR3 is CASTRGLAGNTDTQYF. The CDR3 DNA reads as TGTGCCAGCACAAGGGGACTAGCGGGGAACACAGATACGCAGTATTTT.

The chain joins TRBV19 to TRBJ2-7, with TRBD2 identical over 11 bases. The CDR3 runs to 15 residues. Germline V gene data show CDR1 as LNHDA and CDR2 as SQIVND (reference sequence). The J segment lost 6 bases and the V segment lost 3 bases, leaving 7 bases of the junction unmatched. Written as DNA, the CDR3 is TGTGCCAGTAGTATGTCGGCTAGCGGGAGGAGCGAGCAGTACTTC. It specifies CASSMSASGRSEQYF.